This T cell receptor (beta chain) was sequenced for a study of CD8+CD57+ T cells in acquired aplastic anemia. The patients chosen for sequencing had shown expansion of CD8+CD57+ cells (detected by flow cytometry). This clonotype was seen at least ten times. The antigen remains unidentified. V was pared by 3 bases and J by 6 bases, with 6 bases of the junction left unmatched. CDR1 is MRHNA and CDR2 is SNTAGT in the germline V gene. The CDR3 is made up of 16 amino acids. Study-wide results and limits: Both patients and controls carried the same twenty-nine CD8+ CDR3 sequences.

The study profiled TCR beta VDJ and CDR3 using genomic DNA as template. TCRdb analysed the reads with MiXCR anew, one entry per CDR3 protein. The profile covers 200,000 to 300,000 distinct CDR3 sequences, with roughly 82% appearing a single time and roughly 42% taken by the ten largest. The origin of this receptor is a human donor with aplastic anemia. The chain couples TRBV6-4 to TRBJ2-1, with 12 bases lining up with TRBD2. The sample comprised sorted CD4+, CD8+, or CD8+CD57+ T cells (not recorded which) from PBMCs. This chain's CDR3 is CASSESGLAGPNEQFF. CDR3 nucleotide sequence: TGTGCCAGCAGTGAGTCGGGACTAGCGGGCCCCAATGAGCAGTTCTTC.